The TCR beta chain under discussion was sequenced for a study of radiation and T cells in renal cell carcinoma. As for this clone: Its antigen remains unidentified.

As to time point: blood 4 weeks post-SBRT, at nephrectomy. Treatment reported: 15 Gy SBRT to primary tumor, nephrectomy 4 weeks later. Serial blood draws occurred at baseline and 2 and 4 weeks post-SBRT. Whole-study findings and limits: Baseline intratumoral clonotype presence is unknown without pretreatment biopsies. From baseline, blood top tumor clonotypes peaked at 2 weeks post-radiation.

Some clones are missing from TCRdb's copy, which holds only in-frame ones; the method was immunoSEQ multiplex PCR. The table has tens of thousands of clones, over 80% seen once. The material was blood, obtained from a patient whose treatment included radiotherapy and nephrectomy. The origin of this receptor is a man between 45 and 60 years old with renal cell carcinoma.

The CDR3 reads CASPSGTVTKNIQYF. The CDR3 region has the DNA TGTGCCAGCCCCAGTGGGACAGTCACCAAAAACATTCAGTACTTC. This chain uses TRBV7-2 with TRBJ2-4; TRBD1 matches 7 bases. The CDR3 sequence is 15 residues long. V shed 8 bases, J shed 2 bases, and the junction held 9 bases outside the gene matches. Germline V gene sequence: CDR1 SGHTA, CDR2 FQGNSA.